The 6 T cell receptor beta chains in this list originate from one sample, sequenced in a study of cytomegalovirus exposure and HLA in healthy donors. Only in-frame clones appear in the TCRdb table, and some are missing; sequencing was by immunoSEQ multiplex PCR. Of approximately 120,000 clones listed, nearly 90% are singletons. Input material: PBMCs. The receptors were gathered from a young woman in good health and CMV-seronegative.

The gene calls are TRBV13 and TRBJ2-5; maybe TRBD1 (6 bases). CDR1 PRHDT and CDR2 FYEKMQ come from the germline V gene (reference sequence). Trimming took 5 bases from V and 4 from J, leaving 20 bases between them. This CDR3 comprises 16 residues. This chain's CDR3 is CASSALAGTRRETQYF. CDR3 coding DNA: TGTGCCAGCAGCGCCCTAGCCGGGACACGCCGAGAGACCCAGTACTTC. The variable domain in full, completed from reference TRBV13 and TRBJ2-5, reads AAGVIQSPRHLIKEKRETATLKCYPIPRHDTVYWYQQGPGQDPQFLISFYEKMQSDKGSIPDRFSAQQFSDYHSELNMSSLELGDSALYFCASSALAGTRRETQYFGPGTRLLVL.

This clone occurred once. The genes are TRBV10-3 and TRBJ2-7, with 8 bases aligning to TRBD1. Germline-derived CDR1 and CDR2 are ENHRY and SYGVKD. The V segment lost 0 bases and the J segment 3 bases; nucleotides outside the gene matches: 7. This CDR3 has 16 residues. This CDR3 is CAISESMDRALYEQYV. DNA of the CDR3: TGTGCCATCAGTGAGTCGATGGACAGGGCCCTCTACGAGCAGTACGTC.

The V gene is TRBV30, the J gene TRBJ1-1, with 7 bases fitting TRBD1. The CDR3 spans 14 residues. Germline assignment: CDR1 GTSNPN and CDR2 SVGIG (reference sequence). The trim removed 1 base at V and 2 bases at J, leaving 4 bases unmatched. In DNA, the CDR3 is TGTGCCTGGAGTGGGACAGGCCGAAACACTGAAGCTTTCTTT. Residues: CAWSGTGRNTEAFF.

V is TRBV7-9 and J is TRBJ2-1, with 14 bases matching TRBD2. The CDR3 consists of 15 residues. CDR1 is SEHNR, CDR2 FQNEAQ, per germline (reference sequence). Losses at the gene ends were 5 bases for V and 10 bases for J; bases not matched to a gene: 7. This CDR3 reads CASSTLTSGRVEQFF. The CDR3 DNA follows: TGTGCCAGCAGCACTTTGACTAGCGGGAGGGTAGAGCAGTTCTTC. The complete variable domain, with remaining parts taken from reference TRBV7-9 and TRBJ2-1, reads DTGVSQNPRHKITKRGQNVTFRCDPISEHNRLYWYRQTLGQGPEFLTYFQNEAQLEKSRLLSDRFSAERPKGSFSTLEIQRTEQGDSAMYLCASSTLTSGRVEQFFGPGTRLTVL.

This clone showed up just a few times. The V and J genes are TRBV18 and TRBJ1-4; 9 nucleotides align to TRBD1. The CDR3 consists of 16 residues. Unmatched junction bases numbered 7, after V lost 3 bases and J lost 5 bases. Germline V lookup: CDR1 KGHSH, CDR2 LQKENI. The chain's CDR3 is CASSPRTGAKNEKLFF. The CDR3 region has the DNA TGTGCCAGCTCACCCAGGACAGGGGCCAAAAATGAAAAACTGTTTTTT.

J is TRBJ2-3 and V is TRBV27; 8 bases are a match to TRBD2. J gave up 12 bases and V 5 bases, and 4 bases lay outside the gene matches. This CDR3 has 11 residues. CDR1 and CDR2 (germline): MNHEY, SMNVEV (reference sequence). Written as DNA, the CDR3 is TGTGCCAGCAGTCCGGGACTAGTTCAGTATTTT. Translation: CASSPGLVQYF.